This T cell receptor (beta chain) came from a study of control samples from healthy donors and cancer patients. With V trimmed by 4 bases and J by 9 bases, 4 bases remained unmatched. Looked up from germline, CDR1 is LNHDA and CDR2 is SQIVND (reference sequence). The CDR3 runs 12 residues. Generated by immunoSEQ multiplex PCR, the TCRdb table keeps only in-frame clones and is missing some. There are about 150,000 clones in the sample; over 85% occur only once, and around 6.2% lies in the top ten. The chain joins TRBV19 to TRBJ1-2; TRBD1 agrees at 8 bases. The sequence was obtained from a man aged 35-49 years in good health. The sample comprised blood. CDR3 bases: TGTGCCAGTAGTACCAGGGGGCCTAGCTACACCTTC. Its protein product is CASSTRGPSYTF. The full variable domain, with the rest looked up from reference TRBV19 and TRBJ1-2, is DGGITQSPKYLFRKEGQNVTLSCEQNLNHDAMYWYRQDPGQGLRLIYYSQIVNDFQKGDIAEGYSVSREKKESFPLTVTSAQKNPTAFYLCASSTRGPSYTFGSGTRLTVV.